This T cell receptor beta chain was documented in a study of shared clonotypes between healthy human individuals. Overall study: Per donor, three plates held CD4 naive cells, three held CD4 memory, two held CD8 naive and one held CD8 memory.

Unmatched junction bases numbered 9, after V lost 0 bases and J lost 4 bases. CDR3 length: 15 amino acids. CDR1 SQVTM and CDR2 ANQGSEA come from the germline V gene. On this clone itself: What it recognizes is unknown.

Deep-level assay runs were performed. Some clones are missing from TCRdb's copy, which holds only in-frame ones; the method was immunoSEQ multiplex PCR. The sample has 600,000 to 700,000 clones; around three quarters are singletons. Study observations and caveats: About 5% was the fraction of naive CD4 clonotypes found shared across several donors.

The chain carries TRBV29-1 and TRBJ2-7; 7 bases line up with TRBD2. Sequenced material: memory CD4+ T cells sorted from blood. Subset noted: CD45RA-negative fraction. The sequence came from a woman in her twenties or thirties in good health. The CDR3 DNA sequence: TGCAGCGTTGAAGATTTTCGCGGGAGACAGTACGAGCAGTACTTC. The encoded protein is CSVEDFRGRQYEQYF.